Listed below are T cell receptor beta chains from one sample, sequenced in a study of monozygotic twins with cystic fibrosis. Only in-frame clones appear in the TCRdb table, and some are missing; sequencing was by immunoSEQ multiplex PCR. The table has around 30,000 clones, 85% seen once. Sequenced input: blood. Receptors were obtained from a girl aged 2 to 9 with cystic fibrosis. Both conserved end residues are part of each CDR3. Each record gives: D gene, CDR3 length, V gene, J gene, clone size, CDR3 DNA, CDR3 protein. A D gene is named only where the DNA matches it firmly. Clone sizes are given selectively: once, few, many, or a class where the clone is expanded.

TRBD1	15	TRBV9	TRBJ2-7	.	TGTGCCAGCAGCGCGAGGTCCGGGACAGACTACGAGCAGTACTTC	CASSARSGTDYEQYF
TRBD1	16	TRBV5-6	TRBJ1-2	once	TGTGCCAGCAGCAAGATACGGGACAGCACTAACTATGGCTACACCTTC	CASSKIRDSTNYGYTF
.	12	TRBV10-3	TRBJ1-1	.	TGTGCCATCAGTCCGCCGGGGGGGGAAGCTTTCTTT	CAISPPGGEAFF
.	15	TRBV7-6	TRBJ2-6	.	TGTGCCAGCAGCTTAGGACGGGATGGGGCCAACGTCCTGACTTTC	CASSLGRDGANVLTF
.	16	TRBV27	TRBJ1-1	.	TGTGCCAGCAGTTTATCGTTCGGGGTAGTAGACACTGAAGCTTTCTTT	CASSLSFGVVDTEAFF
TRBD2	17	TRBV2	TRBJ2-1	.	TGTGCCAGCAGTGAAGGGACTAGCGGGAGGGCCGGCGGTGAGCAGTTCTTC	CASSEGTSGRAGGEQFF
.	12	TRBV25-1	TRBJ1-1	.	TGTGCCAGCAGTGAGACACACACTGAAGCTTTCTTT	CASSETHTEAFF
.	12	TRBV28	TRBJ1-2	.	TGTGCCAGCAGAACACAGAACTATGGCTACACCTTC	CASRTQNYGYTF
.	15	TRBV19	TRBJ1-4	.	TGTGCCAGTAGTATCGCCAGGGAGGTAGGTGAAAAACTGTTTTTT	CASSIAREVGEKLFF
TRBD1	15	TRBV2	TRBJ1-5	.	TGTGCCAGCAGGCTAACAGGGGGCAGCAATCAGCCCCAGCATTTT	CASRLTGGSNQPQHF
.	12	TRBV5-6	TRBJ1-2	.	TGTGCCAGCAGGGTACGGGGCTATGGCTACACCTTC	CASRVRGYGYTF
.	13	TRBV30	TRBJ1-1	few	TGTGCCTGGACTAAACCGACAGGCACTGAAGCTTTCTTT	CAWTKPTGTEAFF
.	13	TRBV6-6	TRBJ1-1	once	TGTGCCAGCAGTACAGGACTGAACACTGAAGCTTTCTTT	CASSTGLNTEAFF
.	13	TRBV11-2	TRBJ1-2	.	TGTGCCAGCAGCTTAGATGGGGGGACTGGCTACACCTTC	CASSLDGGTGYTF
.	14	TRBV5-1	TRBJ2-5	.	TGCGCCAGCAAACCAAGAGGTGGGGAAGAGACCCAGTACTTC	CASKPRGGEETQYF
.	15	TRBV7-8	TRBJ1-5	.	TGTGCCAGCAGCTTAGGGGGAAGCGGGGCTCAGCCCCAGCATTTT	CASSLGGSGAQPQHF
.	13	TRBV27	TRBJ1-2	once	TGTGCCAGCAGTTTGACAGGCTCCTATGGCTACACCTTC	CASSLTGSYGYTF
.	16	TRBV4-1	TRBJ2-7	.	TGCGCCAGCAGCCAAGCCAGAGGGCGGGGATCCTACGAGCAGTACTTC	CASSQARGRGSYEQYF
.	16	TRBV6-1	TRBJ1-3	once	TGTGCCAGCAGTGACGTGACAGGAGCCTCTGGAAACACCATATATTTT	CASSDVTGASGNTIYF
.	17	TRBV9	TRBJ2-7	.	TGTGCCAGCAGCGTAGCCCCGGAGGGGACAAACTCCTACGAGCAGTACTTC	CASSVAPEGTNSYEQYF
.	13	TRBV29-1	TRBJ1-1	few	TGCAGCGTTATAAGGACAGCCAACACTGAAGCTTTCTTT	CSVIRTANTEAFF
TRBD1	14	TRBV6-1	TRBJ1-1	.	TGTGCCAGCAGTAAGGGACAGGGGTTCACTGAAGCTTTCTTT	CASSKGQGFTEAFF
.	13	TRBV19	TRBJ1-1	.	TGTGCCAGTAGTATAGAGTCCCGACAGGAAGCTTTCTTT	CASSIESRQEAFF
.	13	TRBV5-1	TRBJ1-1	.	TGCGCCAGCAGCTATAAACTAAACACTGAAGCTTTCTTT	CASSYKLNTEAFF
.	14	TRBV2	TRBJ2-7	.	TGTGCCAGCGAAGGGGGACTACTGGGTGTCAGGCAGTACTTC	CASEGGLLGVRQYF
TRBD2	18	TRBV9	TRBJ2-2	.	TGTGCCAGCAGCAGAACTAGCGGGAGGGCCGAGAACACCGGGGAGCTGTTTTTT	CASSRTSGRAENTGELFF
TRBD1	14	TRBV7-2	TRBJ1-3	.	TGTGCCAGCAGCCTAGGACAGGATGGAAACACCATATATTTT	CASSLGQDGNTIYF
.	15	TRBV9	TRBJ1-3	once	TGTGCCAGCAGGCGCAGGACAAGGTCTGGAAACACCATATATTTT	CASRRRTRSGNTIYF
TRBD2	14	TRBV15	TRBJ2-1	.	TGTGCCACCAGCCCAGCGGGGTTCTACAATGAGCAGTTCTTC	CATSPAGFYNEQFF
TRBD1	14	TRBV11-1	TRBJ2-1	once	TGTGCCAGCAGCTTCCGGGACAGTTTGGATGAGCAGTTCTTC	CASSFRDSLDEQFF
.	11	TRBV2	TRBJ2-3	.	TGTGCCAGCAGTGTCGCAGATACGCAGTATTTT	CASSVADTQYF
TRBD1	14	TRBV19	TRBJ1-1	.	TGTGCCAGTACCGCGACAGGGGGCGGCACTGAAGCTTTCTTT	CASTATGGGTEAFF
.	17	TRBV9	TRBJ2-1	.	TGTGCCAGCAGCGTAGCGAGTTTTGGGGGTTTCTACAATGAGCAGTTCTTC	CASSVASFGGFYNEQFF
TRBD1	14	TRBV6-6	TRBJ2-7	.	TGTGCCAGCAGTTACCGGGACAGGGTGAACGAGCAGTACTTC	CASSYRDRVNEQYF
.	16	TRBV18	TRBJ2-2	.	TGTGCCAGCTCACCTTCCCAGGGAGCAAACACCGGGGAGCTGTTTTTT	CASSPSQGANTGELFF
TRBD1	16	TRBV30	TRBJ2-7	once	TGTGCCTGGAGTGTACGCAGGACAGGGAGCTCCTACGAGCAGTACTTC	CAWSVRRTGSSYEQYF
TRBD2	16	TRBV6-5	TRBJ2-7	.	TGTGCCAGCAGTTTAATTACTAGCGGGAGTTCCTACGAGCAGTACTTC	CASSLITSGSSYEQYF
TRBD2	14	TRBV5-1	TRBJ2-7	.	TGCGCCAGCAGTTCCGGGACTAGCGGCTACGAGCAGTACTTC	CASSSGTSGYEQYF
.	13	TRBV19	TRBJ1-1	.	TGTGCCAGTACAAAGGGGCGGGTCACTGAAGCTTTCTTT	CASTKGRVTEAFF
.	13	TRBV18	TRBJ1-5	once	TGTGCCAGCTCACCTGCCGGGAATCAGCCCCAGCATTTT	CASSPAGNQPQHF
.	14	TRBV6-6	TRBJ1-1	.	TGTGCCAGCAGTTACTCTCACATGAACACTGAAGCTTTCTTT	CASSYSHMNTEAFF
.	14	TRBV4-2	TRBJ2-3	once	TGTGCCAGCAGCCACGACCCGACTGGAGATACGCAGTATTTT	CASSHDPTGDTQYF
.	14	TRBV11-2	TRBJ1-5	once	TGTGCCAGCAGCTTACGGGACAGCAATCAGCCCCAGCATTTT	CASSLRDSNQPQHF
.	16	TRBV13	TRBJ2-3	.	TGTGCCAGCAGCTTAGGAGCGGGCGGGTACACAGATACGCAGTATTTT	CASSLGAGGYTDTQYF
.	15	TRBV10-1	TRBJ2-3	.	TGCGCCAGCAGTGAGTCCAGGGACTTCACAGATACGCAGTATTTT	CASSESRDFTDTQYF